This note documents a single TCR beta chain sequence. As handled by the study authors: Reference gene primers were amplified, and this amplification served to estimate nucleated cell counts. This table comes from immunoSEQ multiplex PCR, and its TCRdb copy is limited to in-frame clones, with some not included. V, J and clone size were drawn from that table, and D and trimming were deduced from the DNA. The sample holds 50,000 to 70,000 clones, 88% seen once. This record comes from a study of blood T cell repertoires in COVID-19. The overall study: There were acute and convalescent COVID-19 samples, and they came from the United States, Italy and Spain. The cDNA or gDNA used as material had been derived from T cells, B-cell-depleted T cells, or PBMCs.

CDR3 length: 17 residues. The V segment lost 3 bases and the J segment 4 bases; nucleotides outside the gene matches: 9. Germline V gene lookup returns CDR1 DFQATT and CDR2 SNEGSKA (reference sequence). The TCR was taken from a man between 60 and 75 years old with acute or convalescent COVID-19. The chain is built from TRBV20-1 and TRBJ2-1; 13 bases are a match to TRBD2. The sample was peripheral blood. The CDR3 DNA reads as TGCAGTGCTAGTAGAGGGGGACTAGCGGGAAGTTACAATGAGCAGTTCTTC. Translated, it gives CSASRGGLAGSYNEQFF.